These T cell receptor beta chains were read from a single sample in a study of blood T cell repertoires in COVID-19. Clones were read by immunoSEQ multiplex PCR, and TCRdb kept only the in-frame ones, dropping some. The data show fewer than 200,000 clones, approximately 82% seen once. Material for sequencing was peripheral blood. These receptors were collected from a woman between 35 and 50 years old with COVID-19, enrolled during active disease. CDR3s include the opening cysteine and the closing phenylalanine or tryptophan. The D gene is left open where the match is weak. Where a row states a size, it is once, few, many or the class of an expanded clone; other rows omit it.

d_call clone_size j_call v_call cdr3_aa cdr3_nt
. . TRBJ1-1 TRBV7-8 CASSPDRITEAFF TGTGCCAGCAGCCCGGACAGAATCACTGAAGCTTTCTTT
. . TRBJ2-5 TRBV29-1 CSGGQLSETQYF TGCAGCGGCGGACAGCTTTCGGAGACCCAGTACTTC
. once TRBJ1-4 TRBV29-1 CSVAAGGSNEKLFF TGCAGCGTCGCGGCGGGGGGCTCGAATGAAAAACTGTTTTTT
. once TRBJ2-1 TRBV28 CASSAGFNEQFF TGTGCCAGCAGTGCAGGTTTTAATGAGCAGTTCTTC
TRBD2 . TRBJ2-1 TRBV6-5 CASSYLLAGGPNEQFF TGTGCCAGCAGTTACCTTCTAGCGGGAGGGCCTAATGAGCAGTTCTTC
. . TRBJ2-1 TRBV27 CASSFIGVDEQFF TGTGCCAGCAGTTTTATAGGGGTCGATGAGCAGTTCTTC
. . TRBJ1-1 TRBV5-6 CASSRRGAFLNTEAFF TGTGCCAGCAGCCGACGGGGGGCGTTTTTGAACACTGAAGCTTTCTTT
. . TRBJ2-7 TRBV19 CASSTRDNSYEQYF TGTGCCAGTAGTACCCGGGACAACTCCTACGAGCAGTACTTC
. . TRBJ1-2 TRBV15 CATSRNYNYGYTF TGTGCCACCAGCAGAAACTATAACTATGGCTACACCTTC
TRBD2 . TRBJ2-3 TRBV24-1 CATSDFRTRSYTDTQYF TGTGCCACCAGTGACTTTCGGACTAGGTCGTACACAGATACGCAGTATTTT
TRBD2 few TRBJ2-5 TRBV3-1/TRBV3-2 CASSLRTSGQETQYF TGTGCCAGCAGCCTTCGGACTAGCGGGCAAGAGACCCAGTACTTC
. . TRBJ2-5 TRBV9 CASSLGDILAETQYF TGTGCCAGCAGCCTCGGGGACATATTAGCGGAGACCCAGTACTTC
. . TRBJ2-3 TRBV14 CASSQDIVADTQYF TGTGCCAGCAGCCAAGATATAGTCGCAGATACGCAGTATTTT
. . TRBJ2-1 TRBV11-2 CASSQGSSEQFF TGTGCCAGCAGCCAGGGGTCTAGTGAGCAGTTCTTC
TRBD1 once TRBJ2-7 TRBV27 CASSLDRGPYEQYF TGTGCCAGCAGTTTGGACAGGGGGCCCTACGAGCAGTACTTC
TRBD1 . TRBJ2-1 TRBV2 CASSVWGQGQFF TGTGCCAGCAGTGTTTGGGGACAGGGTCAGTTCTTC
. . TRBJ2-3 TRBV6-6 CASSYSRRFTDTQYF TGTGCCAGCAGTTACTCGCGGAGATTCACAGATACGCAGTATTTT
. . TRBJ1-1 TRBV2 CASRLRGGHTEAFF TGTGCCAGCAGACTAAGGGGGGGCCACACTGAAGCTTTCTTT
. . TRBJ2-1 TRBV19 CASSISAGVFF TGTGCCAGTAGTATATCGGCAGGGGTGTTCTTC
TRBD2 . TRBJ2-1 TRBV10-3 CAMGGTSYSEQFF TGTGCCATGGGAGGGACTAGCTACAGTGAGCAGTTCTTC
. few TRBJ1-4 TRBV30 CAWSTNLNEKLFF TGTGCCTGGAGCACGAATCTAAATGAAAAACTGTTTTTT
. . TRBJ1-2 TRBV5-6 CASSGPRQDPHYGYTF TGTGCCAGCAGCGGGCCGAGACAGGATCCTCACTATGGCTACACCTTC
TRBD2 . TRBJ2-7 TRBV6-2/TRBV6-3 CASSLAGAYEQYF TGTGCCAGCAGTCTAGCGGGAGCTTACGAGCAGTACTTC
. once TRBJ1-2 TRBV19 CASTLRGSPYGYTF TGTGCCAGTACCCTAAGGGGCAGTCCCTATGGCTACACCTTC
. . TRBJ2-5 TRBV7-3 CASSFYGGTEETQYF TGTGCCAGCAGCTTTTATGGCGGGACTGAAGAGACCCAGTACTTC
TRBD1 . TRBJ2-1 TRBV27 CASSPSGGQVGNEQFF TGTGCCAGCAGTCCCTCAGGGGGCCAGGTCGGGAATGAGCAGTTCTTC
TRBD2 . TRBJ2-4 TRBV5-8 CASSGAGLAYIQYF TGTGCCAGCAGCGGGGCTGGACTAGCCTACATTCAGTACTTC